The rows below give T cell receptor beta chains drawn from one sample of a study of blood T cell repertoires in COVID-19. Only in-frame clones appear in the TCRdb table, and some are missing; sequencing was by immunoSEQ multiplex PCR. The repertoire holds 150,000 to 200,000 clones, with roughly four fifths as singletons. Source material: peripheral blood. These receptors originate from a woman of 80 years or more with acute or convalescent COVID-19. Both conserved end residues are part of each CDR3. The D gene is left open where the match is weak. Size tells how often a clone was seen (once, few, many) or the class of an expanded clone, and some rows leave it out.

>-|TRBD2|TRBJ2-5|TRBV9
TGTGCCAGCAGCCGGGGACTAGCGGGGCGAAAAGAAGAGACCCAGTACTTC
CASSRGLAGRKEETQYF
>-|-|TRBJ2-7|TRBV10-2
TGCGCCAGCAGTGAGGGGCCCGAGCAGTACTTC
CASSEGPEQYF
>-|-|TRBJ2-4|TRBV14
TGTGCCAGCAGCCCCCAGCGGGCACAAAACATTCAGTACTTC
CASSPQRAQNIQYF
>-|TRBD2|TRBJ2-1|TRBV11-2
TGTGCCAGCAGCTTAGCCGGGACTAGCGTCTACAATGAGCAGTTCTTC
CASSLAGTSVYNEQFF
>-|-|TRBJ1-1|TRBV15
TGTGCCACCAGCAGAGATGCGGGGCCCGCTGGGGCTTTCTTT
CATSRDAGPAGAFF
>-|-|TRBJ2-2|TRBV21-1
TGTGCCAGCAACACGGGAGGGCCCACCGGGGAGCTGTTTTTT
CASNTGGPTGELFF
>-|-|TRBJ2-7|TRBV28
TGTGCCAGCAGTTTGTCCAGCGGGCCCACCTACGAGCAGTACTTC
CASSLSSGPTYEQYF
>-|-|TRBJ1-1|TRBV5-4
TGTGCCAGCAGCTTGGGGCCTCTTATGAACACTGAAGCTTTCTTT
CASSLGPLMNTEAFF
>-|-|TRBJ2-5|TRBV6-1
TGTGCCAGCAGTGAATGGTCAGGGTGGGAGACCCAGTACTTC
CASSEWSGWETQYF
>-|-|TRBJ1-5|TRBV6-6
TGTGCCAGCAGACTAACAGGATTTAATCAGCCCCAGCATTTT
CASRLTGFNQPQHF
>-|-|TRBJ1-1|TRBV5-1
TGCGCCAGCAGCCTTGAGGGCAGGCGAAGCACTGAAGCTTTCTTT
CASSLEGRRSTEAFF
>-|-|TRBJ2-7|TRBV5-1
TGCGCCAGCAGCTTGTTGACTGGGGGGAGTAGAGTTTACGAGCAGTACTTC
CASSLLTGGSRVYEQYF
>-|-|TRBJ1-6|TRBV7-9
TGTGCCAGCAGCTCAAGAGGGGGGGATTCACCCCTCCACTTT
CASSSRGGDSPLHF
>-|-|TRBJ2-5|TRBV30
TGTGCCTGGAGTTCATTTGGGAGTCGTAGGGAGACCCAGTACTTC
CAWSSFGSRRETQYF
>-|-|TRBJ1-4|TRBV7-9
TGTGCCAGCAGCTTAGATAGGGGTAATGAAAAACTGTTTTTT
CASSLDRGNEKLFF
>-|-|TRBJ2-3|TRBV7-7
TGTGCTAGCTCCAGACTCCGCACAGATACGCAGTATTTT
CASSRLRTDTQYF
>-|TRBD1|TRBJ1-1|TRBV7-6
TGTGCCAGCAGCCTGATCGGACAGGGAGGGCACACTGAAGCTTTCTTT
CASSLIGQGGHTEAFF
>-|-|TRBJ1-2|TRBV4-3
TGCGCCAGCAGCCAAGATCTATACAGTATCGACTATGGCTACACCTTC
CASSQDLYSIDYGYTF
>-|-|TRBJ1-2|TRBV6-5
TGTGCCAGCAGTATAGGGGGTCATGGCTACACCTTC
CASSIGGHGYTF
>-|-|TRBJ1-4|TRBV6-4
TGTGCCAGCTCCCCGGACACCAGAAGGGGAAAACTGTTTTTT
CASSPDTRRGKLFF
>-|TRBD1|TRBJ1-5|TRBV6-4
TGTGCCAGCACCCATCGGGGGACAGGGAGGGATCAGCCCCAGCATTTT
CASTHRGTGRDQPQHF
>once|-|TRBJ2-6|TRBV19
TGTGCCAGTAGTCTAACTAGAGAAGGGCTCTCTGGGGCCAACGTCCTGACTTTC
CASSLTREGLSGANVLTF
>-|TRBD2|TRBJ2-7|TRBV20-1
TGCAGTGCTAGTTTCGGACTAGCGAGTAACTCCTACGAGCAGTACTTC
CSASFGLASNSYEQYF
>few|-|TRBJ2-2|TRBV5-1
TGCGCCAGCAGCTCCCGGGGACAGAACACCGGGGAGCTGTTTTTT
CASSSRGQNTGELFF
>few|TRBD1|TRBJ1-5|TRBV4-3
TGCGCCAGCAGCCAAGATTACAGGGGTGGGGTAAGGAATCAGCCCCAGCATTTT
CASSQDYRGGVRNQPQHF
>-|TRBD2|TRBJ2-2|TRBV30
TGTGCCTGGAAACTAGCGGGGGTCACCGGGGAGCTGTTTTTT
CAWKLAGVTGELFF
>-|-|TRBJ2-7|TRBV30
TGTGCCTGGGGTAGGGGGAACGAGCAGTACTTC
CAWGRGNEQYF
>-|-|TRBJ1-4|TRBV18
TGTGCCAGCTCACAAAGCCTTAATGAAAAACTGTTTTTT
CASSQSLNEKLFF
>-|-|TRBJ1-5|TRBV7-8
TGTGCCAGCAGCTTAGCCCATAGCAATCAGCCCCAGCATTTT
CASSLAHSNQPQHF
>-|TRBD2|TRBJ2-2|TRBV24-1
TGTGCCACCAGTGAGGCTAGCGGGAGGCTCACCGGGGAGCTGTTTTTT
CATSEASGRLTGELFF
>-|TRBD2|TRBJ2-4|TRBV7-2
TGTGCCAGCAGCCCCGGACTAGCGGGGGGGACCAAAAACATTCAGTACTTC
CASSPGLAGGTKNIQYF
>-|TRBD1|TRBJ1-5|TRBV19
TGTGCCAGTAGTACCCTGGGACAGTCTAGCAATCAGCCCCAGCATTTT
CASSTLGQSSNQPQHF
>once|-|TRBJ2-3|TRBV2
TGTGCCAGCAGTGTGGGGGGGGCCTATGTAGATACGCAGTATTTT
CASSVGGAYVDTQYF
>-|-|TRBJ1-2|TRBV12-3/TRBV12-4
TGTGCCAGCAGTACAGGACCGTATGGCTACACCTTC
CASSTGPYGYTF
>-|TRBD1|TRBJ2-5|TRBV19
TGTGCCAGTAGTCCCGGGACAGGGAGGCCTTCCCAGTACTTC
CASSPGTGRPSQYF
>-|-|TRBJ1-1|TRBV5-5
TGTGCCAGCAGCTTGGTAGTGAGGGGGGCTTTCTTT
CASSLVVRGAFF
>-|TRBD1|TRBJ1-2|TRBV7-9
TGTGCCAGCAGCTTATTTCGGGGAGCAGGACAGGGGGCTTTTGGCTACACCTTC
CASSLFRGAGQGAFGYTF
>once|TRBD1|TRBJ1-2|TRBV6-5
TGTGCCAGCAGAACCGATCCGGGACAGGGGTTTGGCTACACCTTC
CASRTDPGQGFGYTF
>-|-|TRBJ1-1|TRBV19
TGTGCCAGTAGTACCACCGCTCGGACACTGAACACTGAAGCTTTCTTT
CASSTTARTLNTEAFF
>-|-|TRBJ1-5|TRBV5-5
TGTGCCAGCAGTCTTGGGACATCTCTTCAGCCCCAGCATTTT
CASSLGTSLQPQHF
>once|-|TRBJ2-3|TRBV29-1
TGCAGCGTTGAACCCCGGTTCACAGATACGCAGTATTTT
CSVEPRFTDTQYF
>few|TRBD1|TRBJ2-5|TRBV28
TGTGCCAGCAGTGCCACCGGACAGGGGGTAAGGGGTACCCAGTACTTC
CASSATGQGVRGTQYF
>few|-|TRBJ1-2|TRBV4-1
TGCGCCAGCAGCCAAGTTACGGCTAACTATGGCTACACCTTC
CASSQVTANYGYTF
>-|TRBD2|TRBJ2-2|TRBV30
TGTGCCTGGAGTACGAAGACTAGCGGGACCGGGGAGCTGTTTTTT
CAWSTKTSGTGELFF
>once|-|TRBJ2-5|TRBV11-2
TGTGCCAGCAGCCCAAGAGTGCGATCACAAGAGACCCAGTACTTC
CASSPRVRSQETQYF
>-|-|TRBJ2-1|TRBV20-1
TGCAGTGCTAGTTCTACAGGGATGGATGAGCAGTTCTTC
CSASSTGMDEQFF
>-|TRBD2|TRBJ2-3|TRBV10-3
TGTGCCATCAGAGCCGGGACTACAAGCACAGATACGCAGTATTTT
CAIRAGTTSTDTQYF
>-|TRBD1|TRBJ1-3|TRBV19
TGTGCCAGTAGTACGCCGACAGGGACTGGAAACACCATATATTTT
CASSTPTGTGNTIYF
>-|-|TRBJ2-3|TRBV7-9
TGTGCCAGCAGCTTAGCGAGTCCTTCGCCGCAGTATTTT
CASSLASPSPQYF
>-|TRBD1|TRBJ1-4|TRBV15
TGTGCCACCAGCAAGGACAGGGTGGATGAAAAACTGTTTTTT
CATSKDRVDEKLFF
>-|TRBD2|TRBJ2-5|TRBV9
TGTGCCAGCAGCGCGAATTTAGCGGGGGGCCAAGAGACCCAGTACTTC
CASSANLAGGQETQYF
>few|TRBD2|TRBJ2-3|TRBV4-2
TGTGCCAGCAGCCAAGAACGGGGGGGCAGGCAGTATTTT
CASSQERGGRQYF
>-|-|TRBJ2-2|TRBV24-1
TGTGCCACCAGTGATACCACATCGGGCACCGGGGAGCTGTTTTTT
CATSDTTSGTGELFF
>-|-|TRBJ2-5|TRBV11-2
TGTGCCAGCAGCTTAGGACAGTCGTCGATAAAGTACTTC
CASSLGQSSIKYF
>-|-|TRBJ2-5|TRBV4-2
TGTGCCAGCAGCCCCAGCGACGCCCCCGGGGGGACCCAGTACTTC
CASSPSDAPGGTQYF
>-|TRBD1|TRBJ1-2|TRBV2
TGTGCCAGCAGTGGGGACAGGGGGGGGTATGGCTACACCTTC
CASSGDRGGYGYTF
>-|-|TRBJ2-7|TRBV6-2/TRBV6-3
TGTGCCAGCAGTTCAGCGGGCGAGTCCTACGAGCAGTACTTC
CASSSAGESYEQYF